This TCR beta chain was sequenced for a study of blood T cell repertoires in COVID-19. About the study: Spain, Italy and the United States supplied samples that represented acute and convalescent COVID-19. In each case, the material was cDNA or gDNA derived from T cells, B-cell-depleted T cells, or PBMCs.

In the original workflow: Using reference gene primer amplification, nucleated cell counts were estimated. Profiled with immunoSEQ multiplex PCR; TCRdb holds only in-frame clones, not every one. The V and J calls and clone size were taken over from that table, and D and trimming were inferred from the DNA. The sample shows 100,000 to 150,000 clones, approximately 85% of them seen only once. A single count supports this clone. CDR3 length: 13 amino acids. Germline CDR1 SGHVS, CDR2 FQNEAQ. V gave up 0 bases and J gave up 8 bases, with 10 bases separating them. Sequenced: peripheral blood. V is TRBV7-8 and J is TRBJ1-2, with D perhaps matching TRBD1 (6 bases). This TCR was sampled from a woman older than 75 with acute or convalescent COVID-19. The CDR3 loop is CASSLAGGGGYTF. CDR3 DNA sequence: TGTGCCAGCAGCTTAGCTGGGGGGGGCGGCTACACCTTC.